This T cell receptor beta chain appears in the sequencing data of a study of metastatic and nonmetastatic thyroid tumors. Turning to the study itself: For malignant and benign thyroid patients, tumor or nodule tissue and blood were the sources whose repertoires were compared.

This CDR3 region has 15 residues. Germline values: CDR1 MNHEY, CDR2 SMNVEV (reference sequence). V shed 5 bases and J 6 bases; nucleotides not matched to a gene: 13. General study results and limits: Malignant tumors reportedly showed significantly higher TCR beta diversity than benign nodules in both blood and tumor.

Each patient went into thyroid surgery without having received any treatment. Regarding this clone: The antigen is unknown.

In the study's own analysis: A distant-metastasis classifier for papillary thyroid cancer was built using CDR3 differences across clinicopathological groups. TCRdb reprocessed the PCR reads using MiXCR. The V and J calls and clone size are TCRdb's, not the authors'. The sample shows approximately 40,000 clones, more than 9.5% of them seen only once. V gene TRBV27 combines with J gene TRBJ2-7; 7 bases map to TRBD1. The source material was blood. This sequence was found in a female donor with papillary thyroid cancer or a benign thyroid nodule (not recorded which). Some clones in this sample may be carry-over from other donors' samples. The CDR3 sequence is CASSTSGQESCEQYF. The CDR3 region has the DNA TGTGCCAGCAGTACAAGTGGACAGGAGTCATGCGAGCAGTACTTC.